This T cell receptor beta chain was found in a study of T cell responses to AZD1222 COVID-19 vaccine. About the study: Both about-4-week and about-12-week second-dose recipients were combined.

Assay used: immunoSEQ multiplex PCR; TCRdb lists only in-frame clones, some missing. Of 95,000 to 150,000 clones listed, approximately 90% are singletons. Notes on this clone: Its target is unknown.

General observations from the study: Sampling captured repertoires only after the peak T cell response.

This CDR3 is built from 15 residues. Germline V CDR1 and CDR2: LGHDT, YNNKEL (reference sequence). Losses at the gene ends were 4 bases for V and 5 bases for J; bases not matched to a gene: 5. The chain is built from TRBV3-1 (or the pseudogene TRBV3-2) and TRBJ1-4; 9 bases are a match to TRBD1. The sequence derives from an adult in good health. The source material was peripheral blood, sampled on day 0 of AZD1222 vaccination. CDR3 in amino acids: CASSLSTGGNEKLFF. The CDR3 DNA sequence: TGTGCCAGCAGCCTGTCGACAGGGGGGAATGAAAAACTGTTTTTT.